This T cell receptor beta chain was sequenced for a study of T-cell memory formation after mild COVID-19. Study results and limitations: Researchers found some responding clones in pre-infection memory, a sign that cross-reactive memory joined. Whether day 37 second-wave clones are SARS-CoV-2-specific was not confirmed. Balance between CD4 and CD8 was seen in clones contracting day 15 to 85, and a CD4+ lean was seen in later expanders.

Germline values: CDR1 SGHRS, CDR2 YFSETQ. Trimming shortened V by 0 bases and J by 6 bases, and 15 bases separated the two germline ends. The CDR3 spans 15 residues. TCRalpha and TCRbeta libraries used 5'RACE with constant-segment primers and UMIs. MiXCR, applied by TCRdb to the 5' RACE reads, yields one record per CDR3 protein. This table has about 190,000 distinct CDR3 sequences, around 17% appearing once. Details on this clonotype: Its antigen is unknown.

The rearrangement links TRBV5-1 to TRBJ1-1; weak D call: TRBD1 (5 bases). The clonotype comes from an adult woman who had mild COVID-19 (a few samples of this study predate the infection). Cell type and time point are not known. Material for sequencing was PBMCs or a T cell subset sorted from them (not recorded which). The CDR3 spells CASSLGGGFGAEAFF. The DNA for the CDR3 is TGCGCCAGCAGCTTGGGGGGCGGGTTTGGGGCTGAAGCTTTCTTT.